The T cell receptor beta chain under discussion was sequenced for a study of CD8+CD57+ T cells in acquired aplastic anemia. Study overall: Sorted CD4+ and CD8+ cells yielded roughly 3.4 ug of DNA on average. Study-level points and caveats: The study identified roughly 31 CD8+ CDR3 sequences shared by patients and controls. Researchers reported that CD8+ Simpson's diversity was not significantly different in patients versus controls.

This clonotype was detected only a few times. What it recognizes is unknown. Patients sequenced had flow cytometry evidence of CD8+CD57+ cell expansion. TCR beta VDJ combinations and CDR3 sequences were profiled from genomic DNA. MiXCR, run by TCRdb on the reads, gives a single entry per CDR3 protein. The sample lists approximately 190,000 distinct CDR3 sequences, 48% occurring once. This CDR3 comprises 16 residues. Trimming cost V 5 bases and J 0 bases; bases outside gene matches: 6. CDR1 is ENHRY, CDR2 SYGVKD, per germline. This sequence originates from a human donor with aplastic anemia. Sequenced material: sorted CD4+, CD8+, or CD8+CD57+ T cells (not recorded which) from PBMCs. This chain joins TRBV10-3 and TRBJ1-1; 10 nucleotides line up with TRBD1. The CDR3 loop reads CAISMGDRGLNTEAFF. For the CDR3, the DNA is TGTGCCATCAGTATGGGGGACAGGGGATTGAACACTGAAGCTTTCTTT.